This T cell receptor beta chain stems from a study of spatial heterogeneity in lung cancer (dated by TCRdb to the late 2010s). Notes on the research overall: The donors were more than 65 patients from the lung TRACERx cohort who had early-stage, untreated non-small cell lung cancer. Follow-up PBMC samples were sequenced whenever available, with the median time to follow-up being about 2 years after resection. Nonsynonymous mutation counts, determined by whole-exome sequencing of tumor tissue, were related to features of the TCR repertoire. In non-small cell lung cancer, the study quantitatively compared TCR alpha and beta repertoires across several tumor regions, matched nontumor lung, and blood. In the raw uncorrected reads, each unique combination of TCR and UMI appeared more than ten times on average. Both alpha and beta chains were TCR-sequenced in samples taken at surgery, namely 220 tumor regions, around 64 matched nontumor lung samples and about 52 PBMC samples. More beta-chain than alpha-chain transcripts were consistently detected, likely reflecting higher beta-chain transcript abundance.

At the junction V is shortened by 5 bases and J by 1 base; bases outside the gene matches: 2. Sequences MDHEN (CDR1) and SYDVKM (CDR2) are obtained from the germline V gene. The CDR3 holds 14 amino acids from the cysteine to the phenylalanine. The retained sequence is limited to the CDR3, 42 bases, with the frame set at the first base. This clonotype has only a few counts. Its antigen is currently not known. Base qualities are not recorded, but no much larger clone differs from it by a single base. To prepare the library, 5' RACE was applied. TCRdb lists the instrument as NextSeq 500. In the TCR library protocol, a unique molecular identifier was attached to each TCR cDNA molecule so that PCR and sequencing errors could be corrected. The paper's processing steps were these. TCR identification, UMI-based error correction and CDR3 extraction were performed with Decombinator tools. TCRs above a frequency of 2 per 1,000, corresponding to the top 1% of the tumor frequency distribution, were defined as expanded. Rényi diversity was computed with the R vegan package after subsampling each repertoire 100 times to 5,000 TCRs. CDR3 similarity networks were built from amino acid triplet string-kernel similarity, with CDR3s being connected when pairwise similarity was above 0.82. TCRdb cleaned the public reads at Q25 with fastp, built clones with MiXCR and kept in-frame beta chains. Rows are combined by CDR3 protein, so each entry shows the most common genes and DNA. TCRdb, not the authors, supplied the V and J calls. In all, the sample holds some 110,000 distinct CDR3 sequences, and 9% to 15% of those were seen once. The top ten constitute 15% to 20% of the sample.

What the authors observed across the whole study: Ubiquitous expanded tumor TCRs were found in blood more often at tumor resection than at routine follow-up. Comparisons of baseline and follow-up blood repertoires included only 14 to 15 patients. Confirming at a functional level the hypothesis that regional TCRs recognize regional mutations was considered to require additional single-cell paired TCR alpha and beta sequencing.

The sample's time point, from its label and the paper: blood at routine non-recurrence follow-up after resection. TCR sequencing used whole RNA extracted from tumor and nontumor lung tissue, or from cryopreserved PBMC samples, without cell sorting. Only patients for whom sufficient RNA was available from at least two tumor regions were selected for TCR sequencing. Recombination connected TRBV28 to TRBJ2-4, with TRBD1 matching 7 junction bases. The source of this sequence is a male donor with early-stage non-small cell lung cancer. Sample: PBMCs, taken at follow-up. At the DNA level, the sequence is TGTGCCAGCAGTACACAGGGGGCCAAAAACATTCAGTACTTC. Its product reads: CASSTQGAKNIQYF.